This T cell receptor beta chain stems from a study of T-cell reconstitution after alpha-beta-depleted transplantation in children. Unique molecular identifiers were used to barcode this TCRbeta library. TCRdb re-called the PCR reads with MiXCR, one entry per CDR3 protein. The sample lists hundreds of thousands of distinct CDR3 sequences; approximately 9% were seen once. This clonotype has at least ten counts. The V gene's germline CDR1 is ENHRY and CDR2 SYGVKD. Trimming pared 9 bases from V and 5 bases from J, leaving 10 bases between. CDR3 size: 12 residues. The sequences come from PBMCs from the stem cell graft donor, collected from the stem cell graft. This rearrangement joins TRBV10-3 to TRBJ2-2; weak D call: TRBD1 (6 bases). The clonotype was recovered from a human donor who donated a stem cell graft to a child with acute lymphoblastic leukemia. CDR3 bases: TGTGCCATACGACAGGTGACCGGGGAGCTGTTTTTT. Its translation: CAIRQVTGELFF.